The entry below describes one T cell receptor (beta chain). Its antigen is not known. The template was genomic DNA from peripheral blood, not RNA. TRB rearrangements spanning V, D and J were amplified using mixed TRB-A/B primers. TCRdb independently ran MiXCR on the multiplex PCR reads; one entry per CDR3 protein. The table records 4,500 to 6,000 distinct CDR3 sequences, under 40% of them present only once. With 3 bases removed from V and 5 bases from J, the gap between germline ends came to 10 bases. This CDR3 spans 13 amino acids. Germline V lookup: CDR1 MNHEY, CDR2 SVGAGI. The data were obtained in a study of T cell repertoires in aging, cancer and after chemotherapy. Study outcomes and limitations: In hematological cancer patients, infiltrated lymphoid organs may have impaired thymic emigration or peripheral T cell expansion. Healthy donors lost TCR diversity with age mainly through richness, cancer patients through richness and evenness. Untreated cancer patients had significantly lower blood TCR diversity than age-matched healthy donors. In each cancer cohort, median generation probability increased across chemotherapy, suggesting thymic output rebounded.

This chain links TRBV6-5 with TRBJ1-1, with D perhaps matching TRBD1 (5 bases). The origin of this receptor is a human donor with a blood cancer. The sequenced sample consisted of blood. In DNA, the CDR3 is TGTGCCAGCAGTTATGGGGGACGGACTGAAGCTTTCTTT. Translating gives CASSYGGRTEAFF.